These 11 T cell receptor beta chains originate from one sample sequenced in a study of blood T cell repertoires in COVID-19. The method was immunoSEQ multiplex PCR; TCRdb's version includes in-frame clones alone and lacks a portion of them. Of more than 250,000 clones in the sample, 84% were seen once. The source material was peripheral blood. The receptor set was obtained from a human donor in a cohort sampled during active COVID-19.

For the CDR3, the DNA is TGCGCCAGCAGCTTGGGCAGGGGCCCCACTGAAGCTTTCTTT. Translating it yields CASSLGRGPTEAFF. The chain employs TRBV5-1 and TRBJ1-1, with TRBD1 as a possible D gene (6 bases). The length of the CDR3 is 14 residues. Germline V lookup: CDR1 SGHRS, CDR2 YFSETQ. Trimming shortened V by 0 bases and J by 4 bases, and 10 bases separated the two germline ends.

This clone was counted a few times. The V and J genes are TRBV9 and TRBJ1-3, with D perhaps matching TRBD1 (5 bases). The ends were cut back, 0 bases at V and 2 bases at J, with 9 bases in the middle. Germline V CDR1 and CDR2: SGDLS, YYNGEE. This CDR3 is 15 amino acids long. In DNA form, the CDR3 reads TGTGCCAGCAGCGTAGGGGCAGGGACTGGAAACACCATATATTTT. Translation: CASSVGAGTGNTIYF.

The rearrangement links TRBV5-5 to TRBJ1-2; perhaps TRBD1 as D (5 bases). CDR3 size: 15 residues. Trimming shortened V by 0 bases and J by 4 bases, and 13 bases separated the two germline ends. In germline, CDR1 is SGHKS, CDR2 YYEKEE (reference sequence). The CDR3 DNA reads TGTGCCAGCAGCTTGGAAAGACAGCGGGTCTATGGCTACACCTTC. This translates into CASSLERQRVYGYTF.

The V call is TRBV5-1, the J call TRBJ1-2; unclear D gene. Germline CDR1 and CDR2: SGHRS and YFSETQ. The CDR3 runs to 13 residues. V was pared by 3 bases and J by 6 bases, with 12 bases between. The CDR3 DNA follows: TGCGCCAGCAGCTGGGAGGGTACGGATGGCTACACCTTC. Its protein product is CASSWEGTDGYTF.

This clone was seen once. V usage is TRBV5-4 and J usage is TRBJ2-1; TRBD1 agrees at 7 bases. The V and J ends lost 0 bases and 4 bases, in that order; junction bases with no gene match: 4. This CDR3 comprises 15 residues. Germline assignment: CDR1 SGHNT and CDR2 YYREEE (reference sequence). The CDR3 bases are TGTGCCAGCAGCTTGGCGGACAGGACGTACAATGAGCAGTTCTTC. It encodes CASSLADRTYNEQFF.

The rearrangement uses TRBV28 and TRBJ2-3; tentatively, D is TRBD1 (6 bases). Germline assignment: CDR1 MDHEN and CDR2 SYDVKM. Deletions cut 3 bases from V and 3 bases from J, with 7 bases between. The CDR3 runs 13 residues. In DNA, the CDR3 is TGTGCCAGCAGTTTCCAGGGGACAGATACGCAGTATTTT. Its translation: CASSFQGTDTQYF.

This clone appeared a single time. V usage is TRBV12-3 or TRBV12-4 and J usage is TRBJ2-1; 10 positions agree with TRBD1. Germline trimming cut 5 bases from V and 7 bases from J; bases unmatched to any gene: 2. This CDR3 contains 13 residues. The CDR3 DNA is TGTGCCAGCAGTCTGGGACAGGGGAATGAGCAGTTCTTC. Its protein is CASSLGQGNEQFF.

The chain joins TRBV7-8 to TRBJ2-1; unclear D gene. The V end was cut by 1 base, the J end by 4 bases, with 8 bases between. Germline CDR1 reads SGHVS; CDR2 reads FQNEAQ. The CDR3 sequence is 14 residues long. CDR3 sequence reads: CASSLVAFYNEQFF. In DNA, the CDR3 is TGTGCCAGCAGCTTAGTGGCATTTTACAATGAGCAGTTCTTC.

The chain links TRBV7-9 to TRBJ1-4, with 7 bases that match TRBD1. V lost 5 bases, J lost 7 bases, and 10 bases stayed unmatched. CDR3 length: 15 residues. CDR1 is SEHNR and CDR2 is FQNEAQ in the germline V gene (reference sequence). The DNA of the CDR3 is TGTGCCAGCAGCGCGACCCCGACAGGGAGTGAAAAACTGTTTTTT. Translation gives CASSATPTGSEKLFF.

The gene calls are TRBV19 and TRBJ1-1; 9 bases match TRBD1. Germline CDR1 is LNHDA and CDR2 is SQIVND (reference sequence). V gave up 3 bases and J gave up 1 base; unmatched junction bases: 15. This CDR3 has 19 residues. The CDR3: CASSILGGQGTRGNTEAFF. CDR3 in DNA: TGTGCCAGTAGTATTTTAGGTGGACAGGGGACAAGGGGGAACACTGAAGCTTTCTTT. Supplemented by reference TRBV19 and TRBJ1-1, the full variable domain reads DGGITQSPKYLFRKEGQNVTLSCEQNLNHDAMYWYRQDPGQGLRLIYYSQIVNDFQKGDIAEGYSVSREKKESFPLTVTSAQKNPTAFYLCASSILGGQGTRGNTEAFFGQGTRLTVV.

The gene calls are TRBV6-5 and TRBJ2-1, with TRBD1 matching over 7 bases. Per germline, CDR1 MNHEY and CDR2 SVGAGI. Trimming cost V 3 bases and J 0 bases; bases outside gene matches: 2. The CDR3 loop spans 15 amino acids. Here the CDR3 reads CASSYRGPSYNEQFF. The DNA for the CDR3 is TGTGCCAGCAGTTATAGGGGGCCCTCCTACAATGAGCAGTTCTTC.